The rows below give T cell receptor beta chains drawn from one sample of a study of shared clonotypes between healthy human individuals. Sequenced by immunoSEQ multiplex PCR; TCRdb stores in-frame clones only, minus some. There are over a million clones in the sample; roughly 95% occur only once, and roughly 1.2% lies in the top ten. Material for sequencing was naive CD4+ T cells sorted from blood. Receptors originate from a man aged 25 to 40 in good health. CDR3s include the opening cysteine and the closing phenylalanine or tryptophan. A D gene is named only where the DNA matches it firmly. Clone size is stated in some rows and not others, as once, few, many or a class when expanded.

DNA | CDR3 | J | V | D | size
TGTGCCAGCAGCCCCGGGACTAGCGGGTTCATGGGTGAGCAGTTCTTC | CASSPGTSGFMGEQFF | TRBJ2-1 | TRBV5-4 | TRBD2 | once
TGCAGCGCCGTCAGTCCCTTGAACACCGGGGAGCTGTTTTTT | CSAVSPLNTGELFF | TRBJ2-2 | TRBV29-1 | NA | NA
TGTGCCAGCAGCTTAGCATCCCAGCGGGATTACAATGAGCAGTTCTTC | CASSLASQRDYNEQFF | TRBJ2-1 | TRBV7-8 | TRBD2 | NA
TGTGCCAGCAGCCAGTGGCGGTCGGGACTGGAGACCCAGTACTTC | CASSQWRSGLETQYF | TRBJ2-5 | TRBV14 | NA | NA
TGTGCCAGCAGCTACCCGGGACAGGGGAATGGCGAGCAGTACTTC | CASSYPGQGNGEQYF | TRBJ2-7 | TRBV7-9 | TRBD1 | NA
TGCGCCAGCAGCCAAGGTGGGGGACTAGATGGGGGTGAGCAGTTCTTC | CASSQGGGLDGGEQFF | TRBJ2-1 | TRBV4-1 | TRBD2 | NA
TGTGCCAGTCGTGACTTTCGGACAGGGTCTTACGAGCAGTACTTC | CASRDFRTGSYEQYF | TRBJ2-7 | TRBV19 | TRBD1 | NA
TGTGCCAGCAGCTTAGTTTCTGGGAGATCTGAAGCTTTCTTT | CASSLVSGRSEAFF | TRBJ1-1 | TRBV7-2 | NA | NA
TGTGCCAGCAGCTTGGGGGTAGTGAGGAGCAATCAGCCCCAGCATTTT | CASSLGVVRSNQPQHF | TRBJ1-5 | TRBV5-6 | NA | NA
TGTGCCATCCTATCCGGACAGGGCGGGGAGCTGTTTTTT | CAILSGQGGELFF | TRBJ2-2 | TRBV10-3 | TRBD1 | NA
TGTGCCAGCAGCTTGGGAGGTGCAGGGACCTATGGCTACACCTTC | CASSLGGAGTYGYTF | TRBJ1-2 | TRBV5-4 | NA | NA
TGCGCCAGCAGCCCGGACAGCGGGGTCCCAGCTTTCTTT | CASSPDSGVPAFF | TRBJ1-1 | TRBV5-1 | NA | once
TGCGCCAGCAGCTCCCCGGACCACGAGCAGTACTTC | CASSSPDHEQYF | TRBJ2-7 | TRBV5-1 | NA | NA
TGTGCCAGACGGACAGGGGAAAACATTCAGTACTTC | CARRTGENIQYF | TRBJ2-4 | TRBV2 | TRBD1 | NA
TGCGCCAGCAGCCCCCCGGAGGCAGGTCTCTATGGCTACACCTTC | CASSPPEAGLYGYTF | TRBJ1-2 | TRBV5-1 | NA | NA
TGTGCCAGCAGCCCCCAGAGGGCCGGTTCCTACGAGCAGTACTTC | CASSPQRAGSYEQYF | TRBJ2-7 | TRBV13 | NA | NA
TGTGCCAGTAGTTTCGCCGGGACAAACTACGAGCAGTACTTC | CASSFAGTNYEQYF | TRBJ2-7 | TRBV19 | NA | NA
TGTGCCAGTAGTACCGGCGTAACGAGCGATTATAACGGCTACACCTTC | CASSTGVTSDYNGYTF | TRBJ1-2 | TRBV19 | NA | once
TGTGCCAGCTCACCCGACCTAGCGGGTAAACGTGAGTTCTTC | CASSPDLAGKREFF | TRBJ2-1 | TRBV18 | TRBD2 | once
TGTGCCAGCAGCTCCGGGCTTAGTAATGAAAAACTGTTTTTT | CASSSGLSNEKLFF | TRBJ1-4 | TRBV7-9 | NA | NA
TGTGCCAGTAGTATCCGGGACAGCCCCTACGAGCAGTACTTC | CASSIRDSPYEQYF | TRBJ2-7 | TRBV19 | TRBD1 | NA
TGTGCCAGCAGCTTAACGATAAAGGATTCTGGAAACACCATATATTTT | CASSLTIKDSGNTIYF | TRBJ1-3 | TRBV7-3 | NA | NA
TGTGCCAGCAGTTCCCTCAATGAGCAGTTCTTC | CASSSLNEQFF | TRBJ2-1 | TRBV6-5 | NA | NA
TGTGCCAGCAGTTCCGCAAGAGGGACCCAGTACTTC | CASSSARGTQYF | TRBJ2-5 | TRBV28 | NA | NA
TGTGCCAGCAGCCGCGACAGGGCCAGCACAGATACGCAGTATTTT | CASSRDRASTDTQYF | TRBJ2-3 | TRBV6-5 | TRBD1 | NA
TGTGCCAGCAGTAAACTAGCGGGGCCCTACGAGCAGTACTTC | CASSKLAGPYEQYF | TRBJ2-7 | TRBV6-5 | TRBD2 | NA
TGTGCCAGTAGTAGGGCAGGGGGAACCTACGAGCAGTACTTC | CASSRAGGTYEQYF | TRBJ2-7 | TRBV19 | TRBD1 | NA
TGTGCCAGCTCACCACCTCTCAGATACGCGAGGGAGCAGTACTTC | CASSPPLRYAREQYF | TRBJ2-7 | TRBV18 | NA | NA
TGCAGCGTTGAAAGACAGGGTAGCACAGATACGCAGTATTTT | CSVERQGSTDTQYF | TRBJ2-3 | TRBV29-1 | TRBD1 | NA
TGCGCCAGCAGCCTAGCGAGACAGCTAATTACCGGGGAGCTGTTTTTT | CASSLARQLITGELFF | TRBJ2-2 | TRBV5-1 | NA | NA
TGTGCCAGCTCACCAAGGACAGGGGAAAATGAAAAACTGTTTTTT | CASSPRTGENEKLFF | TRBJ1-4 | TRBV18 | TRBD1 | NA
TGTGCCAGCAGTCGCCCCACGGGCAGGGGCTCCTACAATGAGCAGTTCTTC | CASSRPTGRGSYNEQFF | TRBJ2-1 | TRBV27 | NA | NA
TGTGCCAGCAGCGCGGGACTAGCGGGAAACACCGGGGAGCTGTTTTTT | CASSAGLAGNTGELFF | TRBJ2-2 | TRBV9 | TRBD2 | NA
TGTGCCAGCAGTTACCTTGGGGAGCTGTTTTTT | CASSYLGELFF | TRBJ2-2 | TRBV6-6 | NA | NA
TGCGCCAGCACATCTCGGAGGGCCGGAGAGACCCAGTACTTC | CASTSRRAGETQYF | TRBJ2-5 | TRBV10-2 | NA | NA
TGCAGCGGGCAAGGTGGTGTAGCGGGAGTAACAGATACGCAGTATTTT | CSGQGGVAGVTDTQYF | TRBJ2-3 | TRBV29-1 | TRBD2 | NA
TGTGCCACCAGCAGAGGGACAGTCGATTCCTACGAGCAGTACTTC | CATSRGTVDSYEQYF | TRBJ2-7 | TRBV15 | NA | once
TGTGCCAGCTCACCTTCTAGCGGGAGAAATGAGCAGTTCTTC | CASSPSSGRNEQFF | TRBJ2-1 | TRBV18 | TRBD2 | NA
TGTGCCAGCAGCCAAGTAGTTGGGGGCAACACCATATATTTT | CASSQVVGGNTIYF | TRBJ1-3 | TRBV4-2 | NA | NA
TGTGCCAGCTCACCACCGACGGCATATGGCTACACCTTC | CASSPPTAYGYTF | TRBJ1-2 | TRBV18 | NA | NA
TGCAGTGCGACCCGTTATGGCTACACCTTC | CSATRYGYTF | TRBJ1-2 | TRBV20-1 | NA | NA
TGTGCCAGCAGCCATAGACTAGCGGGAGTTTCCTACGAGCAGTACTTC | CASSHRLAGVSYEQYF | TRBJ2-7 | TRBV4-2 | TRBD2 | once
TGCAGCGTACGGGGGGGGAGGAACACTGAAGCTTTCTTT | CSVRGGRNTEAFF | TRBJ1-1 | TRBV29-1 | NA | NA
TGCAGCGCAGGGGGAAGGTCGTCTGGAAACACCATATATTTT | CSAGGRSSGNTIYF | TRBJ1-3 | TRBV29-1 | TRBD1 | NA
TGTGCCAGCAGTGACAGGTCCTCCTACAATGAGCAGTTCTTC | CASSDRSSYNEQFF | TRBJ2-1 | TRBV2 | NA | NA
TGCGCCAGCAGCTTGGCCGGACCGGTGGTAAACACCATATATTTT | CASSLAGPVVNTIYF | TRBJ1-3 | TRBV5-1 | NA | NA
TGTGCCATCAGCCAGGGGCCCACTACGAATCAGCCCCAGCATTTT | CAISQGPTTNQPQHF | TRBJ1-5 | TRBV10-3 | NA | NA
TGTGCCACCAGGCACACAGGGAGCCCGAACACTGAAGCTTTCTTT | CATRHTGSPNTEAFF | TRBJ1-1 | TRBV15 | NA | NA
TGCGCCAGCAGCCTCGGCGGACTAGCGGGATACAATGAGCAGTTCTTC | CASSLGGLAGYNEQFF | TRBJ2-1 | TRBV5-1 | TRBD2 | NA
TGTGCCAGCAGGTGGGGGGACACTGAAGCTTTCTTT | CASRWGDTEAFF | TRBJ1-1 | TRBV25-1 | NA | NA
TGTGCCAGCAGCGCGGTCCGGTTGGGTGAGCAGTTCTTC | CASSAVRLGEQFF | TRBJ2-1 | TRBV7-2 | NA | NA
TGCGCCAGCAGCTTCAGACAGGGACCGACCTACGAGCAGTACTTC | CASSFRQGPTYEQYF | TRBJ2-7 | TRBV5-1 | TRBD1 | NA
TGTGCCAGCAGTGTCAGGCAGCGGGTGGAGCAGTTCTTC | CASSVRQRVEQFF | TRBJ2-1 | TRBV2 | NA | NA